This TCR beta chain came from a study of T cell responses to AZD1222 COVID-19 vaccine. Overall study context: Second doses at about 4 or about 12 weeks were pooled.

In germline, CDR1 is ENHRY, CDR2 SYGVKD. Losses at the gene ends were 6 bases for V and 8 bases for J; bases not matched to a gene: 5. The CDR3 totals 15 residues. Measured with immunoSEQ multiplex PCR; TCRdb has only the in-frame clones, and not every one. The profile shows about 130,000 clones, 85% to 95% of them singletons. This receptor was identified in an adult in good health. The source material was peripheral blood, sampled on day 0 of AZD1222 vaccination. The genes are TRBV10-3 and TRBJ2-1, with 15 bases aligning to TRBD2. CDR3 loop: CAIRGTSGRIHEQFF. CDR3 DNA sequence: TGTGCCATCAGGGGGACTAGCGGGAGGATCCATGAGCAGTTCTTC.